A selection of T cell receptor beta chains follows, all from one sample in a study of Graves' ophthalmopathy and Graves' hyperthyroidism. MiXCR, applied by TCRdb to the multiplex PCR reads, yields one record per CDR3 protein. Of roughly 1.1 million distinct CDR3 sequences listed, less than 45% are singletons. The sequenced sample was peripheral blood or thyroid tissue (not recorded which). All receptors derive from an adult man with Graves' hyperthyroidism. CDR3s include the opening cysteine and the closing phenylalanine or tryptophan. A D gene is named only where the DNA matches it firmly. Clone sizes are given selectively: once, few, many, or a class where the clone is expanded.

>few|TRBV6-5|15|-|TRBJ1-1
CASSAGGGRSTEAFF
TGTGCCAGCAGTGCCGGGGGAGGTCGGAGCACTGAAGCTTTCTTT
>few|TRBV24-1|14|-|TRBJ1-5
CATSDDTGFWPQHF
TGTGCCACCAGTGATGATACAGGGTTTTGGCCCCAGCATTTT
>many|TRBV19|13|-|TRBJ1-6
CASKRGQNSPLHF
TGTGCCAGTAAGCGTGGGCAGAATTCACCCCTCCACTTT
>-|TRBV2|13|-|TRBJ1-2
CASTDSSNYGYTF
TGTGCCAGCACAGACTCATCTAACTATGGCTACACCTTC
>-|TRBV6-5|15|-|TRBJ1-5
CASKERRQGNQPQHF
TGTGCCAGCAAGGAACGGCGGCAGGGCAATCAGCCCCAGCATTTT
>few|TRBV19|15|-|TRBJ1-5
CASSPFEDRNQPQHF
TGTGCCAGTAGCCCATTTGAGGACCGGAATCAGCCCCAGCATTTT
>-|TRBV5-1|14|-|TRBJ2-5
CASSLGDSNQPQYF
TGCGCCAGCAGCTTGGGTGATAGCAATCAGCCCCAGTACTTC
>many|TRBV7-2|13|TRBD2|TRBJ2-7
CASSVLAVYEQYF
TGTGCCAGCAGCGTACTAGCGGTCTACGAGCAGTACTTC
>-|TRBV20-1|16|-|TRBJ1-5
CSARGWGAPDNQPQHF
TGCAGTGCTAGAGGCTGGGGGGCCCCGGACAATCAGCCCCAGCATTTT
>many|TRBV6-4|13|-|TRBJ1-6
CASSPTANSPLHF
TGTGCCAGCAGTCCGACGGCAAATTCACCCCTCCACTTT
>-|TRBV14|14|-|TRBJ2-7
CASSQTGGPYGQYF
TGTGCCAGCAGCCAAACTGGAGGACCCTACGGGCAGTACTTC
>-|TRBV29-1|17|-|TRBJ1-4
CSAEGLAAHGGNEKLFF
TGCAGCGCTGAGGGACTAGCGGCCCACGGGGGGAATGAAAAACTGTTTTTT
>-|TRBV15|13|-|TRBJ2-5
CATSSLEYETQYF
TGTGCCACCAGCAGCTTAGAGTATGAGACCCAGTACTTC
>many|TRBV7-9|15|TRBD1|TRBJ1-5
CASSSPGQVGQPQHF
TGTGCCAGCAGCTCACCGGGACAGGTGGGTCAGCCCCAGCATTTT
>many|TRBV7-8|15|-|TRBJ1-1
CASSLHGQLNTEAFF
TGTGCCAGCAGCTTACACGGACAGCTGAACACTGAAGCTTTCTTT
>many|TRBV11-2|15|-|TRBJ2-7
CASSFRGTGTYEQYF
TGTGCCAGCAGCTTTCGCGGGACCGGCACCTACGAGCAGTACTTC
>many|TRBV2|12|TRBD2|TRBJ2-7
CATRLAVHEQYF
TGTGCCACCCGACTAGCGGTTCACGAGCAGTACTTC
>-|TRBV6-5|15|-|TRBJ1-4
CASSEDGKWGEKLFF
TGTGCCAGCAGTGAAGATGGGAAGTGGGGAGAAAAACTGTTTTTT
>many|TRBV7-2|14|-|TRBJ1-2
CASSWGGGSPGYTF
TGTGCCAGCAGCTGGGGGGGGGGGTCGCCCGGCTACACCTTC
>-|TRBV6-5|15|TRBD1|TRBJ1-5
CASSSDREEGQPQHF
TGTGCCAGCAGTTCGGACAGGGAGGAAGGTCAGCCCCAGCATTTT
>few|TRBV9|14|-|TRBJ2-7
CASSVDPESYEQYF
TGTGCCAGCAGCGTAGATCCGGAGTCCTACGAGCAGTACTTC
>many|TRBV20-1|13|TRBD1|TRBJ2-5
CSALTGHQETQYF
TGCAGTGCTCTGACAGGGCACCAAGAGACCCAGTACTTC
>-|TRBV11-1|19|TRBD1|TRBJ2-2
CASSIGPGTGSVGTGELFF
TGTGCCAGCAGCATCGGTCCCGGGACAGGGTCAGTGGGCACCGGGGAGCTGTTTTTT
>few|TRBV10-3|13|-|TRBJ2-3
CAISVTDTDTQYF
TGTGCCATCAGTGTAACGGACACAGATACGCAGTATTTT
>-|TRBV4-1|14|-|TRBJ1-5
CASSPGTKHQPQHF
TGCGCCAGCAGTCCTGGGACAAAGCACCAGCCCCAGCATTTT
>-|TRBV7-9|17|TRBD1|TRBJ1-5
CASSLHAGTGGSQPQHF
TGTGCCAGCAGCCTACACGCCGGGACAGGGGGCAGTCAGCCCCAGCATTTT
>many|TRBV29-1|15|TRBD1|TRBJ1-4
CSVGTGISTNEKLFF
TGCAGCGTGGGGACAGGGATATCGACTAATGAAAAACTGTTTTTT
>many|TRBV29-1|12|-|TRBJ1-2
CSAPGEDYGYTF
TGCAGCGCACCAGGGGAGGACTATGGCTACACCTTC
>-|TRBV6-2/TRBV6-3|12|-|TRBJ2-7
CARWRNPYEQYF
TGTGCCAGGTGGAGGAACCCCTACGAGCAGTACTTC
>many|TRBV2|15|-|TRBJ1-5
CASSEGWQRNQPQHF
TGTGCCAGCAGTGAAGGGTGGCAAAGGAATCAGCCCCAGCATTTT
>many|TRBV11-2|15|-|TRBJ2-5
CASSLVGGQQETQYF
TGTGCCAGCAGCCTAGTAGGGGGGCAGCAAGAGACCCAGTACTTC
>many|TRBV5-1|14|-|TRBJ1-2
CASSLNRDNYGYTF
TGCGCCAGCAGCCTAAACAGGGATAACTATGGCTACACCTTC
>-|TRBV5-1|16|TRBD1|TRBJ1-1
CASSWGTGGRNTEASF
TGCGCCAGCAGCTGGGGGACAGGAGGGCGAAACACTGAAGCTTCCTTT
>many|TRBV7-3|16|TRBD1|TRBJ2-6
CASSLTGGAGANVLTF
TGTGCCAGCAGCTTAACAGGGGGCGCTGGGGCCAACGTCCTGACTTTC
>-|TRBV4-3|14|TRBD1|TRBJ1-1
CASSQDGGQSEAFF
TGCGCCAGCAGCCAAGATGGGGGACAGAGTGAAGCTTTCTTT
>many|TRBV25-1|14|-|TRBJ1-6
CASSDSMFRSPLHF
TGTGCCAGCAGTGATTCGATGTTTCGTTCACCCCTCCACTTT
>-|TRBV12-3/TRBV12-4|16|-|TRBJ2-7
CASSFFRTRDFYEQYF
TGTGCCAGCAGTTTTTTTAGGACGCGGGACTTCTACGAGCAGTACTTC
>-|TRBV7-9|13|TRBD1|TRBJ1-1
CASTQDRAAEAFF
TGTGCCAGCACCCAGGACAGGGCTGCTGAAGCTTTCTTT
>-|TRBV5-4|14|-|TRBJ1-5
CASSRDNRGGPQHF
TGTGCCAGCAGCCGGGACAACCGCGGCGGGCCCCAGCATTTT
>many|TRBV7-9|14|TRBD2|TRBJ2-7
CASSLLAGGDEQYF
TGTGCCAGCAGCCTCCTAGCGGGAGGGGATGAGCAGTACTTC
>many|TRBV2|16|-|TRBJ2-6
CASSVPKGSGANVLTF
TGTGCCAGCAGTGTCCCGAAGGGCTCTGGGGCCAACGTCCTGACTTTC
>-|TRBV20-1|15|-|TRBJ2-7
CSVRGPSGQTYEQYF
TGCAGTGTCCGAGGGCCCAGCGGACAAACCTACGAGCAGTACTTC
>-|TRBV2|10|-|TRBJ1-6
CASRQAALHF
TGTGCCAGCAGGCAGGCCGCTCTCCACTTT
>-|TRBV5-5|9|-|TRBJ2-5
CASSLYLNF
TGTGCCAGCAGCTTGTACCTGAACTTC
>-|TRBV25-1|18|-|TRBJ2-7
CASRPTPGAQGVLYEQYF
TGTGCCAGCAGACCCACCCCTGGGGCACAGGGAGTCCTCTACGAGCAGTACTTC
>many|TRBV4-3|14|TRBD1|TRBJ1-1
CASSRIVGQGAAFF
TGCGCCAGCAGCCGAATCGTAGGACAGGGGGCGGCTTTCTTT
>many|TRBV10-3|18|-|TRBJ2-7
CAISESLLVGRGVYEQYF
TGTGCCATCAGTGAGTCGTTATTGGTGGGGCGTGGGGTCTACGAGCAGTACTTC
>-|TRBV25-1|16|-|TRBJ2-2
CASSENEGRGTGELFF
TGTGCCAGCAGTGAAAACGAAGGGAGAGGGACCGGGGAGCTGTTTTTT
>many|TRBV6-5|14|-|TRBJ1-2
CASSYSTANYGYTF
TGTGCCAGCAGTTACTCGACGGCAAACTATGGCTACACCTTC
>many|TRBV5-6|13|-|TRBJ2-5
CASEFGTTETQYF
TGTGCCAGTGAATTTGGGACAACGGAGACCCAGTACTTC
>many|TRBV20-1|11|-|TRBJ2-7
CSARMSYEQYF
TGCAGTGCTAGAATGTCCTACGAGCAGTACTTC
>few|TRBV15|15|-|TRBJ1-1
CATSRDRRGDTEAFF
TGTGCCACCAGCAGAGACCGGAGAGGAGACACTGAAGCTTTCTTT
>-|TRBV20-1|12|-|TRBJ1-5
CSANRFNQPQHF
TGCAGTGCTAACAGGTTCAATCAGCCCCAGCATTTT
>many|TRBV25-1|17|-|TRBJ2-2
CASSGSGGRSRTGELFF
TGTGCCAGCAGTGGATCAGGGGGGAGGTCTCGCACCGGGGAGCTGTTTTTT
>many|TRBV2|14|-|TRBJ2-7
CASREFGGSYEQYF
TGTGCCAGCAGGGAGTTCGGGGGCTCCTACGAGCAGTACTTC
>-|TRBV7-2|11|-|TRBJ1-6
CASSQGLPLHF
TGTGCCAGCAGCCAGGGACTCCCCCTCCACTTT
>-|TRBV20-1|17|TRBD2|TRBJ2-3
CSAPGALAGGRTDTQYF
TGCAGTGCTCCCGGGGCTCTAGCGGGGGGCCGCACAGATACGCAGTATTTT